The 6 T cell receptor beta chains reported below all come from one sample, sequenced in a study of TIL therapy for anti-PD-1-resistant metastatic lung cancer. Time point of the sample: pre-treatment sample, taken before nivolumab and TIL therapy. Tumor tissue came from excised metastases, mostly pleural nodules or supraclavicular lymph nodes. The libraries were made with immunoSEQ v3. Generated by immunoSEQ multiplex PCR, the TCRdb table keeps only in-frame clones and is missing some. The sample has about 50,000 clones; over 65% are singletons. This specimen was tumor tissue, taken at baseline. The receptors were sampled from a person aged 25-85 years with non-small cell lung cancer.

The rearrangement joins TRBV11-2 to TRBJ2-6; D might be TRBD1 (5 bases). CDR1 SGHAT and CDR2 FQNNGV come from the germline V gene. V lost 1 base, J lost 2 bases, and 9 bases lay in between. This CDR3 region has 16 residues. CDR3 in amino acids: CASSLVSRAGANVLTF. CDR3 coding DNA: TGTGCCAGCAGCTTAGTATCCAGGGCTGGGGCCAACGTCCTGACTTTC.

The chain couples TRBV29-1 to TRBJ2-7, with 15 bases lining up with TRBD2. The CDR3 contains 14 residues. The trim removed 4 bases at V and 4 bases at J, leaving 2 bases unmatched. CDR1 and CDR2 from the germline V gene are SQVTM and ANQGSEA. The CDR3 DNA sequence: TGCAGCGTTGGGACTAGCGGGGGGGCTTACGAGCAGTACTTC. Translating gives CSVGTSGGAYEQYF.

The chain employs TRBV11-2 and TRBJ2-1; 10 nucleotides align to TRBD2. CDR1 is SGHAT, CDR2 FQNNGV, per germline. The CDR3 contains 14 residues. Trimming cost V 4 bases and J 10 bases; bases outside gene matches: 7. This chain's CDR3 is CASSSLAGVLEQFF. CDR3 in DNA: TGTGCCAGCAGCTCCCTAGCGGGAGTGTTAGAGCAGTTCTTC.

The genes are TRBV2 and TRBJ2-1; D is ambiguous. CDR1 is SNHLY and CDR2 is FYNNEI in the germline V gene. Between the trimmed V and J ends, which lost 10 bases and 3 bases, there was a span of 13 bases. This CDR3 has 13 amino acids. Here the CDR3 DNA reads TGTGCCAACTTAGGGCACAGCTACAATGAGCAGTTCTTC. Its translation is CANLGHSYNEQFF.

As DNA, the CDR3 is TGCGCCAGCAGCCAAGTGGTAGCGGGGACCTACAATGAGCAGTTCTTC. It specifies CASSQVVAGTYNEQFF. The chain recombines TRBV4-3 with TRBJ2-1, with 8 positions matching TRBD2. The V and J ends lost 1 base and 2 bases, in that order; junction bases with no gene match: 4. This CDR3 has 16 amino acids. Germline V gene data show CDR1 as LGHNA and CDR2 as YSLEER.

Only a few counts were recorded for this clone. The chain carries TRBV11-2 and TRBJ2-4; 7 nucleotides align to TRBD1. This CDR3 has 12 residues. Germline V CDR1 and CDR2: SGHAT, FQNNGV. The ends lost 4 bases at V and 7 bases at J; junction bases unmatched: 1. In DNA, the CDR3 is TGTGCCAGCAGCTACAGGGGTAACATTCAGTACTTC. Amino acids: CASSYRGNIQYF.